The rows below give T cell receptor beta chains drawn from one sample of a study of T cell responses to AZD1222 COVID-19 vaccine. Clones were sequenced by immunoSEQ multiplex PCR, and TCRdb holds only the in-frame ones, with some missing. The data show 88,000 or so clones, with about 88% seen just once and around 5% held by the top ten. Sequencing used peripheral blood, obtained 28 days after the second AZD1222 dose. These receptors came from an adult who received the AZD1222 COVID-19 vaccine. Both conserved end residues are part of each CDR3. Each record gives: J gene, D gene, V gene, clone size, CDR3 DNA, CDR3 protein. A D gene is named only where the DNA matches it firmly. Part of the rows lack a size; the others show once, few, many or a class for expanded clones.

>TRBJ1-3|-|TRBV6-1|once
TGTGCCAGCAGTGAAAACCCGGGAGACTCTGGAAACACCATATATTTT
CASSENPGDSGNTIYF
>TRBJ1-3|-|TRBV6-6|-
TGTGCCAGCAGTTCCGGCTCTGGAAACACCATATATTTT
CASSSGSGNTIYF
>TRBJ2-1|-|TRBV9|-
TGTGCCAGCAGCGGAGGAGTAAACTCCTACAATGAGCAGTTCTTC
CASSGGVNSYNEQFF
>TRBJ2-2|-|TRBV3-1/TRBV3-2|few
TGTGCCAGCAGCCGCCGGCAGGGGGGCGGTCCCGGGGAGCTGTTTTTT
CASSRRQGGGPGELFF
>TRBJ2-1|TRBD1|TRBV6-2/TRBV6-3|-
TGTGCCAGCAGTTGGGACAGGGCTCCGTACAATGAGCAGTTCTTC
CASSWDRAPYNEQFF
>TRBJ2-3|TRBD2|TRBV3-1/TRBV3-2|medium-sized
TGTGCCAGCAGCCCCACTAGCGGAAGCACAGATACGCAGTATTTT
CASSPTSGSTDTQYF
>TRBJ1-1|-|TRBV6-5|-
TGTGCTGCAATCCCCGGACACGGGGCTGACACTGAAGCTTTCTTT
CAAIPGHGADTEAFF
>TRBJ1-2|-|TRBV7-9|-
TGTGCCAGCAGCCGCGACAGGTTCGGCTACACCTTC
CASSRDRFGYTF
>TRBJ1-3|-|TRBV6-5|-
TGTGCCAGCAGTCGAAGCGGGGTGGGGGGAAACACCATATATTTT
CASSRSGVGGNTIYF
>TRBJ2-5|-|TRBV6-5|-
TGTGCCAGCATCGCCCCAGGCGGGGAGACCCAGTACTTC
CASIAPGGETQYF
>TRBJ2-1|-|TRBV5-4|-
TGTGCCAGCAGCTTGGATCGGGATGAGCAGTTCTTC
CASSLDRDEQFF
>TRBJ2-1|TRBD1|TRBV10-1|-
TGCGCCAGCAGTTCTCCCGGGACAGGGCACAATGAGCAGTTCTTC
CASSSPGTGHNEQFF
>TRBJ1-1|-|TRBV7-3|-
TGTGCCAGCAGTGTTACTATGAACACTGAAGCTTTCTTT
CASSVTMNTEAFF
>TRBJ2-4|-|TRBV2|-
TGTGCCAGCAGTGAAGGGGGATTCCTAGCCAAAAACATTCAGTACTTC
CASSEGGFLAKNIQYF
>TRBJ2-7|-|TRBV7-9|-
TGTGCCAGCAGCCGGAGTGACTACGAGCAGTACTTC
CASSRSDYEQYF
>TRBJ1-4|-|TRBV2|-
TGTGCCAGCAGTGCCAGGGGAACTAATGAAAAACTGTTTTTT
CASSARGTNEKLFF
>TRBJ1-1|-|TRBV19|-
TGTGCCAGTAGTCGGCAGGACAGCAACACTGAAGCTTTCTTT
CASSRQDSNTEAFF
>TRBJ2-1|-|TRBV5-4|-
TGTGCCAGCAGCCACGATGGGGGGTTCTACAATGAGCAGTTCTTC
CASSHDGGFYNEQFF
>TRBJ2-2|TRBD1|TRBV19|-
TGTGCCAGTAGTATCCTAGGGGGCCACAACACCGGGGAGCTGTTTTTT
CASSILGGHNTGELFF
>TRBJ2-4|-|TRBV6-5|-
TGTGCCAGCTCGCCAAACAGGGATAAAAACATTCAGTACTTC
CASSPNRDKNIQYF
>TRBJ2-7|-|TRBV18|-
TGTGCCAGCTCACCCCCCCTGGGCAGGTCCTACGAGCAGTACTTC
CASSPPLGRSYEQYF
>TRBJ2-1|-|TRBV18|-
TGTGCCAGCTCACCAGCAGCCTCGCCATCCATTGAGCAGTTCTTC
CASSPAASPSIEQFF
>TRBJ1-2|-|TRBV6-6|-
TGTGCCAGCAGCCTTCAGGGAGTGGGAGGCTACACCTTC
CASSLQGVGGYTF
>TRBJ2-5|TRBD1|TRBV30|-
TGTGCCTGGAGTGTGACAGGGGAGGAGACCCAGTACTTC
CAWSVTGEETQYF
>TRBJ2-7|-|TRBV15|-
TGTGCCACCAGCAGGCCCGGGACCGAAGCCTACGAGCAGTACTTC
CATSRPGTEAYEQYF
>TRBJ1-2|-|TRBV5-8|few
TGTGCCAGCAGCCTCGCCGGGACGGGGAACTATGGCTACACCTTC
CASSLAGTGNYGYTF
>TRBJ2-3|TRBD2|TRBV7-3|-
TGTGCCAGCAGCCTAGCGGGGGGGCGTACAGATACGCAGTATTTT
CASSLAGGRTDTQYF
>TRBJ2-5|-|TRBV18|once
TGTGCCAGCTCACCACCAGGGAGGGAGACCCAGTACTTC
CASSPPGRETQYF
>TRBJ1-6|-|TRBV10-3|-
TGTGCCATCAGTGAGGAAGGGGACCATTCACCCCTCCACTTT
CAISEEGDHSPLHF
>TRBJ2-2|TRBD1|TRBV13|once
TGTGCCAGCAGTTACCGGGACAGGAACACCGGGGAGCTGTTTTTT
CASSYRDRNTGELFF
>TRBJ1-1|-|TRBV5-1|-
TGCGCCAGCAGCTTGGCCGAGAATATGAACACTGAAGCTTTCTTT
CASSLAENMNTEAFF
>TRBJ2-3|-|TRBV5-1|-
TGCGCCAGCACCCTCTCGGTCGCAGGGGCAGATACGCAGTATTTT
CASTLSVAGADTQYF
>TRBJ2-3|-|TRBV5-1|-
TGCGCCAGCAGCGTACAGGATACCACAGATACGCAGTATTTT
CASSVQDTTDTQYF
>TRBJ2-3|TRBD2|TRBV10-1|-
TGCGCCAGCAGTAAGACTAGCGGGGTCCATGTCACAGATACGCAGTATTTT
CASSKTSGVHVTDTQYF
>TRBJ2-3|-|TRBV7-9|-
TGTGCCACACTTTTGGCAGATACGCAGTATTTT
CATLLADTQYF
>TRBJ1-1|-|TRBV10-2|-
TGCGCCAGCAGTGAACAGGGAGTCGTATCTTTCTTT
CASSEQGVVSFF
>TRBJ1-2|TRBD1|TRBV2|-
TGTGCCAGCAGTCAAGAGACAGGGGGCGCAGGTGGCTACACCTTC
CASSQETGGAGGYTF
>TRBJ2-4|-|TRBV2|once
TGTGCCAGCAGTGTAGGGGGGAACATTCAGTACTTC
CASSVGGNIQYF
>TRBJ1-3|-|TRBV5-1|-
TGCGCCAGCAGCGTCGGACACAACTCTGGAAACACCATATATTTT
CASSVGHNSGNTIYF
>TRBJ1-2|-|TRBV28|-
TGTGCCAGCAGTGGAGGGGGAACTAACTATGGCTACACCTTC
CASSGGGTNYGYTF
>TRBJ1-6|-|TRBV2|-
TGTGCCAGCAGTGATGGACGGAATAATTCACCCCTCCACTTT
CASSDGRNNSPLHF
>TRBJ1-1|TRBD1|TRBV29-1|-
TGCAGCGTTGCCGGACAGGAGAACACTGAAGCTTTCTTT
CSVAGQENTEAFF
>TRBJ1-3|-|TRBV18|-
TGTGCCAGCTCGCCCGGGATGGTCTCTGGAAACACCATATATTTT
CASSPGMVSGNTIYF
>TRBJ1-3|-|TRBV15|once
TGTGCCACCTCTAAAGGGGGGCCAGGGAGCTCTGGAAACACCATATATTTT
CATSKGGPGSSGNTIYF
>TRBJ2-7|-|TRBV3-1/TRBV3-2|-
TGTGCCAGCAGTCGAGGGGGTTACGAGCAGTACTTC
CASSRGGYEQYF
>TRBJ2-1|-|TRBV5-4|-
TGTGCCAGCAGCAAAATCGGGACTTATCTCCCGGCTCTTTACAATGAGCAGTTCTTC
CASSKIGTYLPALYNEQFF
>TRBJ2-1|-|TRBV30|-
TGTGCCTGGAGTGCAGGAATCCACAATGAGCAGTTCTTC
CAWSAGIHNEQFF
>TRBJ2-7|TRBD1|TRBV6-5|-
TGTGCCAGCGCGAAAGACAGGGGGCAGGACGAGCAGTACTTC
CASAKDRGQDEQYF
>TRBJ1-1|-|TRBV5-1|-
TGCGCCAGCAGCCCACCCCGCGGCGGGATCTACACTGAAGCTTTCTTT
CASSPPRGGIYTEAFF
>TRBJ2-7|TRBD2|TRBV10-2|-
TGCGCCAGCAGTGACCCCGGGGGGAAATCCTACGAGCAGTACTTC
CASSDPGGKSYEQYF
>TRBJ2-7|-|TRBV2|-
TGTGCCAGCAAAGGGGAGGCAGGGAGCTCCTACGAGCAGTACTTC
CASKGEAGSSYEQYF
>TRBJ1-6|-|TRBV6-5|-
TGTGCCAGCACTGCCAGATCCTATAATTCACCCCTCCACTTT
CASTARSYNSPLHF